The 3 T cell receptor beta chains reported below all come from one sample, sequenced in a study of shared clonotypes between healthy human individuals. Generated by immunoSEQ multiplex PCR, the TCRdb table keeps only in-frame clones and is missing some. Among millions of clones listed, 95% were seen once. The sequenced material came from naive CD4+ T cells sorted from blood. Subset specified: CD45RA+ positively selected. These receptors came from a man younger than 35 in good health.

Only one count was recorded for this clone. This rearrangement joins TRBV6-1 to TRBJ2-4; D is unclear. The CDR3 has 19 amino acids. Trimming cost V 0 bases and J 8 bases, with 26 bases left between them. The germline V gene has CDR1 MNHNS and CDR2 SASEGT. DNA for the CDR3: TGTGCCAGCAGTGAAGCTTTTGGCGTAGGGTTCTCGGGCATGGACATTCAGTACTTC. Translating it yields CASSEAFGVGFSGMDIQYF.

V is TRBV5-1 and J is TRBJ1-5; possible D gene TRBD1, 5 bases. V gave up 1 base and J gave up 6 bases, with 8 bases separating them. The CDR3 is 13 amino acids. The germline gives CDR1 SGHRS, CDR2 YFSETQ. This chain's CDR3 is CASSLTGGQPQHF. The CDR3 region has the DNA TGCGCCAGCAGCTTGACGGGGGGTCAGCCCCAGCATTTT.

The rearrangement uses TRBV30 and TRBJ2-4, with 10 nucleotides matching TRBD2. V lost 0 bases and J lost 1; bases outside the gene matches: 12. The germline V gene has CDR1 GTSNPN and CDR2 SVGIG (reference sequence). This CDR3 has 19 amino acids. CDR3 protein: CAWSVDRTSGPLAKNIQYF. The CDR3, as DNA: TGTGCCTGGAGTGTAGACAGGACTAGCGGTCCTCTGGCCAAAAACATTCAGTACTTC. The full variable domain, in which reference TRBV30 and TRBJ2-4 provide the parts outside the CDR3, is SQTIHQWPATLVQPVGSPLSLECTVEGTSNPNLYWYRQAAGRGLQLLFYSVGIGQISSEVPQNLSASRPQDRQFILSSKKLLLSDSGFYLCAWSVDRTSGPLAKNIQYFGAGTRLSVL.